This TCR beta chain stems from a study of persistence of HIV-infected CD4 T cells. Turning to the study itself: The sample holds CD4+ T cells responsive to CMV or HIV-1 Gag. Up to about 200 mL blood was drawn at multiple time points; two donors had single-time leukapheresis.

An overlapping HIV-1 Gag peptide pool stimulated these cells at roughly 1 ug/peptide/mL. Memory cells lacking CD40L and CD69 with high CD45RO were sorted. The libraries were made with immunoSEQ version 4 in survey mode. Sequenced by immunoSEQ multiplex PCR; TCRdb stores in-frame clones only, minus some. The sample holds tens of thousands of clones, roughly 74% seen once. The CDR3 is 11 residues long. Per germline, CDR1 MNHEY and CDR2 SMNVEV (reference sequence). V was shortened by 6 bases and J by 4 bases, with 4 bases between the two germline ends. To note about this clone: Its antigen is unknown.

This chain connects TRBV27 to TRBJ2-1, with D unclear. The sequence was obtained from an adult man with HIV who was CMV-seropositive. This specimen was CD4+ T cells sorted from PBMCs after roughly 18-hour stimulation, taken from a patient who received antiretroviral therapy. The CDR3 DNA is TGTGCCAGCAGCCGATACAATGAGCAGTTCTTC. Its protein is CASSRYNEQFF.